Listed below are T cell receptor beta chains from one sample, sequenced in a study of Tregs in tolerant kidney transplant recipients. Profiled with immunoSEQ multiplex PCR; TCRdb holds only in-frame clones, not every one. Here the sample spans over 85,000 clones, roughly 93% being singletons. The sequencing used CD4+ T cells from blood, collected before the transplant. These TCRs come from a human donor who received a combined kidney and bone marrow transplant. The CDR3 runs from the conserved cysteine through the conserved F or W. The order of the fields is clone size, V gene, D gene, J gene, CDR3 protein, CDR3 DNA. The D gene is left open where the match is weak. Rows give clone size only sometimes, using once, few, many, or a class for an expanded clone.

>.|TRBV11-3|.|TRBJ1-2
CASSLGHSYGYTF
TGTGCCAGCAGCCTGGGACATAGCTATGGCTACACCTTC
>.|TRBV4-1|TRBD2|TRBJ2-3
CASSQEGLAGVMSTDTQYF
TGCGCCAGCAGCCAAGAGGGACTAGCGGGAGTAATGAGCACAGATACGCAGTATTTT
>.|TRBV30|.|TRBJ1-5
CAWSVDIHQPQHF
TGTGCCTGGAGTGTTGACATCCATCAGCCCCAGCATTTT
>once|TRBV5-1|.|TRBJ1-1
CASSLVRGTRTEAFF
TGCGCCAGCAGCTTGGTTCGGGGAACGCGGACTGAAGCTTTCTTT
>once|TRBV30|.|TRBJ2-1
CAWSYGGGQEQFF
TGTGCCTGGAGTTACGGAGGGGGCCAGGAGCAGTTCTTC
>.|TRBV5-1|.|TRBJ2-7
CASSLLQGNSYEQYF
TGCGCCAGCAGCTTGTTGCAGGGCAACTCCTACGAGCAGTACTTC
>.|TRBV7-9|TRBD2|TRBJ2-3
CASSLGLADHTQYF
TGTGCCAGCAGCTTGGGACTAGCGGACCATACGCAGTATTTT
>.|TRBV5-6|.|TRBJ2-7
CASSLAYEQYF
TGTGCCAGCAGCTTGGCGTACGAGCAGTACTTC
>.|TRBV13|TRBD2|TRBJ2-3
CASSPLAGGLGDTQYF
TGTGCCAGCAGCCCCTTAGCGGGGGGGCTGGGAGATACGCAGTATTTT
>.|TRBV11-3|.|TRBJ1-2
CASSIDESTNYGYTF
TGTGCCAGCAGTATTGATGAGTCCACTAACTATGGCTACACCTTC
>few|TRBV7-9|.|TRBJ1-4
CASSLARGEEGNEKLFF
TGTGCCAGCAGCTTAGCCCGAGGGGAGGAGGGAAATGAAAAACTGTTTTTT
>.|TRBV9|TRBD2|TRBJ2-7
CASSVDSGGKSYEQYF
TGTGCCAGCAGCGTAGATAGCGGGGGGAAATCCTACGAGCAGTACTTC
>.|TRBV7-9|.|TRBJ1-1
CASSSNLATEAFF
TGTGCCAGCAGCTCTAACCTCGCGACTGAAGCTTTCTTT
>once|TRBV15|TRBD2|TRBJ2-5
CATSGTRSGGETQYF
TGTGCCACCAGCGGGACTCGGAGCGGGGGAGAGACCCAGTACTTC
>.|TRBV2|.|TRBJ2-5
CASLAQGQETQYF
TGTGCCAGCCTCGCTCAGGGACAAGAGACCCAGTACTTC
>.|TRBV7-9|TRBD1|TRBJ2-4
CASSKRQGTLAKNIQYF
TGTGCCAGCAGCAAGAGACAGGGGACACTAGCCAAAAACATTCAGTACTTC
>once|TRBV5-5|.|TRBJ2-7
CASSRTVSYEQYF
TGTGCCAGCAGCAGGACAGTTTCCTACGAGCAGTACTTC
>.|TRBV7-2|.|TRBJ1-2
CASSLTGLYGYTF
TGTGCCAGCAGCTTGACAGGCCTCTATGGCTACACCTTC
>.|TRBV30|.|TRBJ1-2
CAWSRGTTYYGYTF
TGTGCCTGGAGCAGAGGGACAACCTACTATGGCTACACCTTC
>.|TRBV2|TRBD1|TRBJ1-4
CASRSGTGVGKLFF
TGTGCCAGCAGATCCGGGACAGGGGTAGGAAAACTGTTTTTT
>.|TRBV5-1|.|TRBJ1-2
CASSFEASAYGYTF
TGCGCCAGCAGCTTCGAGGCATCGGCCTATGGCTACACCTTC
>.|TRBV12-5|TRBD1|TRBJ2-7
CASGFSVPGQGEYEQYF
TGTGCTAGTGGTTTCTCGGTGCCGGGACAGGGAGAGTACGAGCAGTACTTC
>.|TRBV7-3|.|TRBJ2-2
CASSPLTGELFF
TGTGCCAGCAGCCCTTTAACCGGGGAGCTGTTTTTT
>.|TRBV5-1|.|TRBJ2-1
CASGRPPWRGDYNEQFF
TGCGCCAGCGGCCGACCGCCGTGGCGGGGAGACTACAATGAGCAGTTCTTC
>.|TRBV7-2|.|TRBJ2-3
CASSLVDSADTQYF
TGTGCCAGCAGCTTAGTTGACAGTGCAGATACGCAGTATTTT
>.|TRBV9|.|TRBJ1-2
CASSATGYGYTF
TGTGCCAGCAGCGCAACAGGGTATGGCTACACCTTC
>once|TRBV19|TRBD1|TRBJ2-7
CAIDRGRNLDEQYF
TGTGCCATCGACAGGGGGCGCAACTTGGACGAGCAGTACTTC
>.|TRBV4-2|TRBD2|TRBJ2-7
CASSQGSGLAGHEQYF
TGTGCCAGCAGCCAAGGCTCGGGACTAGCGGGCCACGAGCAGTACTTC
>.|TRBV19|.|TRBJ1-5
CASSNTGHSNQPQHF
TGTGCCAGTAGCAACACAGGGCATAGCAATCAGCCCCAGCATTTT
>.|TRBV20-1|TRBD1|TRBJ2-7
CSALQGYEQYF
TGCAGTGCTTTACAGGGGTACGAGCAGTACTTC
>.|TRBV7-3|.|TRBJ2-5
CASSSTGQETQYF
TGTGCCAGCAGCTCCACGGGACAAGAGACCCAGTACTTC
>.|TRBV29-1|.|TRBJ2-7
CSVDEGSAREQYF
TGCAGCGTTGATGAGGGTTCGGCTCGGGAGCAGTACTTC
>.|TRBV6-1|.|TRBJ1-5
CASSGPTGNQPQHF
TGTGCCAGCAGTGGCCCGACAGGAAATCAGCCCCAGCATTTT
>.|TRBV7-3|.|TRBJ2-5
CASSPLGGGEETQYF
TGTGCCAGCAGCCCCCTTGGTGGGGGCGAAGAGACCCAGTACTTC
>.|TRBV28|.|TRBJ2-3
CASSFLGSGGPSTDTQYF
TGTGCCAGCAGTTTTCTGGGCTCCGGGGGACCTAGCACAGATACGCAGTATTTT
>.|TRBV27|TRBD1|TRBJ2-5
CAHPPGSGTAQETQYF
TGTGCCCACCCCCCAGGATCCGGGACAGCACAAGAGACCCAGTACTTC
>.|TRBV18|TRBD1|TRBJ1-1
CASSPQGARTEAFF
TGTGCCAGCTCACCCCAGGGGGCGCGTACTGAAGCTTTCTTT
>.|TRBV10-3|.|TRBJ2-7
CAIREGDYLPEIYEQYF
TGTGCCATCAGGGAGGGGGACTACCTCCCCGAGATCTACGAGCAGTACTTC
>.|TRBV14|.|TRBJ1-3
CASSQGSWIPAGNTIYF
TGTGCCAGCAGCCAGGGGAGCTGGATACCTGCTGGAAACACCATATATTTT
>.|TRBV6-5|TRBD1|TRBJ2-1
CASRPTGERQFF
TGTGCCAGCAGGCCAACAGGGGAGCGGCAGTTCTTC
>.|TRBV7-3|TRBD2|TRBJ2-3
CASTLRREDTQYF
TGTGCCAGCACCCTAAGGCGGGAGGATACGCAGTATTTT
>.|TRBV9|.|TRBJ2-1
CASSVTGHLYNEQFF
TGTGCCAGCAGCGTTACGGGACACCTGTACAATGAGCAGTTCTTC
>.|TRBV30|TRBD2|TRBJ2-5
CAWSIGGGTKETQYF
TGTGCCTGGAGTATCGGGGGGGGCACCAAAGAGACCCAGTACTTC
>.|TRBV7-2|TRBD1|TRBJ2-1
CASSIQGASNEQFF
TGTGCCAGCAGTATACAGGGGGCATCCAATGAGCAGTTCTTC
>.|TRBV9|.|TRBJ2-6
CASSVGIGAGANVLTF
TGTGCCAGCAGCGTAGGTATAGGGGCTGGGGCCAACGTCCTGACTTTC
>.|TRBV6-6|.|TRBJ2-7
CASSYKGTSGFYEQYF
TGTGCCAGCAGTTACAAAGGCACCTCGGGGTTCTACGAGCAGTACTTC
>.|TRBV30|.|TRBJ1-2
CAWGGGYGYTF
TGTGCCTGGGGGGGCGGCTATGGCTACACCTTC